The clone carrying this T cell receptor (beta chain) was observed a few times. Its antigen remains unidentified. The data are from a study of T cell responses to AZD1222 COVID-19 vaccine. The CDR3 has 13 residues. CDR1 is SQVTM and CDR2 is ANQGSEA in the germline V gene. V gave up 8 bases and J gave up 7 bases, with 20 bases separating them. This table comes from immunoSEQ multiplex PCR, and its TCRdb copy is limited to in-frame clones, with some not included. The sample contains 200,000 or so clones, about nine tenths of which appear only once. Study-level points and caveats: Reportedly, close to half of spike-specific TCRs are directed against unmutated variant regions.

The rearrangement links TRBV29-1 to TRBJ1-1, with D perhaps TRBD1 (5 bases). The sequenced sample was peripheral blood, obtained on day 0 of MenACWY control vaccination. The sequence came from an adult in good health. CDR3 in DNA: TGCAGCTCCCCTGGGCAGGGAGTAAGTGAAGCTTTCTTT. Residues: CSSPGQGVSEAFF.